A single sample gave rise to the 25 T cell receptor beta chains below, sequenced in a study of blood T cells in healthy people across ages. A J-beta primer mix and a sample-barcoded 5' primer were used in a second PCR of about 7 to 12 cycles. TCRdb itself ran the 5' RACE reads through MiXCR, one entry per CDR3 protein. The sample gives just under 900,000 distinct CDR3 sequences, around 26% of which show up once; approximately 15% is in the top ten. Sequencing was done on a sample of blood. These receptors came from a woman at least 80 years old in good health.

In its sample, this clonotype was seen many times. The V gene is TRBV3-1, the J gene TRBJ2-1; 7 bases align to TRBD2. The J segment lost 10 bases and the V segment lost 3 bases, leaving 9 bases of the junction unmatched. The CDR3 runs 14 residues. CDR1 is LGHDT and CDR2 is YNNKEL in the germline V gene (reference sequence). CDR3 nucleotides: TGTGCCAGCAGCCAGTGGACTAGTGGTGTAGAGCAGTTCTTC. This sequence encodes CASSQWTSGVEQFF.

Here the CDR3 reads CASSYGQAGRDTQYF. In DNA, the CDR3 is TGTGCCAGCAGTTACGGGCAGGCGGGCAGAGATACGCAGTATTTT. The gene calls are TRBV6-6 and TRBJ2-3; TRBD2 is a possible D gene (5 bases). There are 15 residues in the CDR3. V was shortened by 2 bases and J by 5 bases, with 14 bases between the two germline ends. Germline CDR1 MNHNY, CDR2 SVGAGI (reference sequence).

This clonotype was found a few times. One end of the junction is discordant with germline, which a read error may explain. The CDR3 spells CASSTTGGKQPQHF. The DNA for the CDR3 is TGTGCCAGCAGTACTACAGGGGGCAAACAGCCCCAGCATTTT. The chain joins TRBV6-2 or TRBV6-3 to TRBJ1-5; 9 bases fit TRBD1. The CDR3 runs 14 residues. CDR1 MNHEY and CDR2 SVGEGT come from the germline V gene.

This clonotype was observed many times. The J gene is TRBJ1-5, the V gene TRBV4-3; 7 bases line up with TRBD1. The CDR3 runs 16 residues. V trimming: 1 base; J trimming: 6 bases; junction bases outside the gene matches: 9. Germline-derived CDR1 and CDR2 are LGHNA and YSLEER. CDR3: CASSQGMGRGIQPQHF. The CDR3 nucleotides read TGCGCCAGCAGCCAAGGTATGGGCAGGGGGATTCAGCCCCAGCATTTT.

This clonotype occurred a few times. The chain carries TRBV7-2 and TRBJ1-1; TRBD1 might be the D (5 bases). This CDR3 comprises 17 residues. Germline assignment: CDR1 SGHTA and CDR2 FQGNSA. V lost 4 bases, J lost 1 base, and 19 bases lay in between. The CDR3 DNA sequence: TGTGCCAGCAGCTACCCGGGACTCAGGGCGGGGAACACTGAAGCTTTCTTT. Translating it yields CASSYPGLRAGNTEAFF.

This rearrangement joins TRBV5-1 to TRBJ2-6; D may match TRBD1 or TRBD2 (5 bases each). Deletions cut 4 bases from V and 1 base from J, with 9 bases between. This CDR3 is 15 amino acids long. Germline lookup yields CDR1 SGHRS and CDR2 YFSETQ. CDR3 in amino acids: CASSVWGSGANVLTF. The CDR3 DNA follows: TGCGCCAGCAGCGTCTGGGGGTCTGGGGCCAACGTCCTGACTTTC.

This chain connects TRBV5-6 to TRBJ2-5; D gene ambiguous. Trimming took 5 bases from V and 5 from J, leaving 10 bases between them. This CDR3 has 12 amino acids. The germline V gene encodes CDR1 SGHDT and CDR2 YYEEEE. The CDR3 loop reads CASSFLYETQYF. As DNA, the CDR3 is TGTGCCAGCAGTTTCCTATATGAGACCCAGTACTTC.

The chain couples TRBV5-5 to TRBJ2-5; D possibly corresponds to TRBD2 (7 bases). The DNA end is a closer match to TRBJ2-7, so the J assignment may be wrong. This CDR3 region has 15 residues. Germline V gives CDR1 SGHKS, CDR2 YYEKEE (reference sequence). This chain's CDR3 is CASSPTGGSIYEQYF. The CDR3 DNA is TGTGCCAGCAGCCCCACGGGGGGCAGCATCTACGAGCAGTACTTC.

This clonotype has ten or more counts. The chain carries TRBV7-2 and TRBJ2-3; D call uncertain. CDR1 SGHTA and CDR2 FQGNSA come from the germline V gene. The germline V and J ends were trimmed by 6 bases and 6 bases, with 13 bases remaining between them. CDR3 length equals 13 residues. Here the CDR3 DNA reads TGTGCCAGCAGTTGGAGCTCGGCGGATACGCAGTATTTT. Its protein product is CASSWSSADTQYF.

The chain recombines TRBV29-1 with TRBJ2-5, with D possibly called TRBD1 or TRBD2 (5 bases each). Judging by the DNA end, TRBJ2-7 fits better; the J call may be wrong. Germline lookup yields CDR1 SQVTM and CDR2 ANQGSEA. This CDR3 spans 12 amino acids. The CDR3 is CSVAGPSREQYF. DNA for the CDR3: TGCAGCGTTGCGGGGCCCTCGCGCGAGCAGTACTTC.

This clonotype was seen a few times. Germline is not matched at one junction end, which may reflect a read error. J is TRBJ2-7 and V is TRBV28; D gene ambiguous. Looked up from germline, CDR1 is MDHEN and CDR2 is SYDVKM. The CDR3 spans 11 residues. The CDR3 is CASRLSYEQYF. CDR3 in DNA: TGTGCCAGCAGGTTATCCTACGAGCAGTACTTC.

This clonotype has ten or more counts. This chain connects TRBV5-5 to TRBJ2-1, with 8 bases lining up with TRBD1. Germline assignment: CDR1 SGHKS and CDR2 YYEKEE (reference sequence). CDR3 size: 15 residues. The V gene end was trimmed by 4 bases and the J gene end by 3 bases; junction bases not matched to a gene: 6. CDR3 in DNA: TGTGCCAGCAGCCCGCGGACAGGGTTCTACAATGAGCAGTTCTTC. Protein product: CASSPRTGFYNEQFF.

The chain is built from TRBV5-5 and TRBJ1-2; possibly TRBD1 for D (5 bases). With 2 bases removed from V and 6 bases from J, the gap between germline ends came to 11 bases. Germline V CDR1 and CDR2: SGHKS, YYEKEE (reference sequence). The CDR3 is 13 residues long. DNA of the CDR3: TGTGCCAGCAGCTTTTCCGGGACCGATGGCTACACCTTC. Protein product: CASSFSGTDGYTF.

This clonotype was counted at least ten times. The chain uses TRBV20-1 and TRBJ2-7, with TRBD1 identical over 10 bases. There are 15 residues in the CDR3. The V segment lost 0 bases and the J segment 3 bases; nucleotides outside the gene matches: 5. Looked up from germline, CDR1 is DFQATT and CDR2 is SNEGSKA (reference sequence). CDR3 nucleotides: TGCAGTGCTAGAGATTGGGGACAGGGGAACTACGAGCAGTACTTC. It specifies CSARDWGQGNYEQYF.

As concerns this clonotype: Given a much more abundant clone one base away, this may be a read error. The CDR3: CASSKRGRGYGYTF. Here the CDR3 DNA reads TGTGCCAGCAGTAAACGGGGACGGGGCTATGGCTACACCTTC. The chain uses TRBV6-5 and TRBJ1-2; maybe TRBD1 (5 bases). The germline V gene has CDR1 MNHEY and CDR2 SVGAGI. The CDR3 covers 14 residues. Trimming pared 5 bases from V and 4 bases from J, leaving 14 bases between.

This clonotype was observed many times. CDR3 in amino acids: CASSNRGGAQETQYF. DNA of the CDR3: TGTGCCAGCAGCAATAGGGGGGGGGCTCAAGAGACCCAGTACTTC. V gene TRBV9 combines with J gene TRBJ2-5; perhaps TRBD2 as D (7 bases). Per germline, CDR1 SGDLS and CDR2 YYNGEE. The CDR3 contains 15 residues. V shed 4 bases and J shed 2 bases, with 15 bases lying between them.

This clonotype turned up a few times. At one end the junction does not follow the germline gene, possibly because of a read error. The chain employs TRBV14 and TRBJ2-5, with 7 bases matching TRBD2. Germline CDR1 and CDR2: SGHDN and FVKESK. The CDR3 runs to 15 residues. The CDR3 coding sequence is TGTGCCAGCGGCCAAGATAGAGGGGAGGGGAGAGACCAGTACTTC. As protein: CASGQDRGEGRDQYF.

This clonotype was observed many times. The chain joins TRBV25-1 to TRBJ2-5; possibly TRBD2 for D (5 bases). CDR1 and CDR2 (germline): MGHDK, SYGVNS. The CDR3 is made up of 15 amino acids. Trimming took off 4 bases at V and 5 bases at J, with 17 bases between the two ends. Here the CDR3 DNA reads TGTGCCAGCAGTGGTCCTCCGGGGTGGAGGGAGACCCAGTACTTC. This codes for CASSGPPGWRETQYF.

On this clonotype: This may be a read error, as it is one base from a much larger clone. The chain uses TRBV20-1 and TRBJ2-6, with 7 bases that match TRBD1. Germline loops: CDR1 DFQATT, CDR2 SNEGSKA (reference sequence). CDR3 size: 14 residues. Written as DNA, the CDR3 is TGCAGTGCGCTTACAGGGGCTGGGGCCAACGTCCGGACTTTC. It codes for CSALTGAGANVRTF.

The chain uses TRBV20-1 and TRBJ2-1; 10 nucleotides agree with TRBD2. CDR1 DFQATT and CDR2 SNEGSKA come from the germline V gene (reference sequence). This CDR3 region has 15 residues. Trimming cost V 2 bases and J 3 bases; bases outside gene matches: 4. The CDR3 here is CSARPGLAVYNEQFF. DNA for the CDR3: TGCAGTGCTAGACCCGGACTAGCGGTCTACAATGAGCAGTTCTTC.

The chain couples TRBV7-9 to TRBJ1-1; D call uncertain. V was clipped by 5 bases and J by 1 base, with 11 bases between them. The CDR3 spans 14 residues. Germline V lookup: CDR1 SEHNR, CDR2 FQNEAQ (reference sequence). DNA of the CDR3: TGTGCCAGCAGCCCCCACATGGGGAACACTGAAGCTTTCTTT. Its protein product is CASSPHMGNTEAFF. The whole variable domain, remainder taken from reference TRBV7-9 and TRBJ1-1, is DTGVSQNPRHKITKRGQNVTFRCDPISEHNRLYWYRQTLGQGPEFLTYFQNEAQLEKSRLLSDRFSAERPKGSFSTLEIQRTEQGDSAMYLCASSPHMGNTEAFFGQGTRLTVV.

This rearrangement joins TRBV9 to TRBJ2-4; tentative D call: TRBD1 (5 bases). The J call could be wrong; TRBJ2-7 is a better fit for the DNA end. The CDR3 is 14 amino acids. Germline V lookup: CDR1 SGDLS, CDR2 YYNGEE. The CDR3 protein is CASSVAPGRYEQYF. CDR3 DNA: TGTGCCAGCAGCGTAGCCCCAGGGCGATACGAGCAGTACTTC.

There are many counts of this clonotype. This chain links TRBV3-1 with TRBJ1-6; TRBD1 is a possible D gene (6 bases). The germline V gene has CDR1 LGHDT and CDR2 YNNKEL (reference sequence). The CDR3 extends over 15 amino acids. Trimming took 7 bases from V and 7 from J, leaving 17 bases between them. CDR3 nucleotide sequence: TGTGCCAGCAAGGGGATGGGGGCTGGAAATTCACCCCTCCACTTT. It specifies CASKGMGAGNSPLHF. The variable domain in full, with the rest retrieved from reference TRBV3-1 and TRBJ1-6, is DTAVSQTPKYLVTQMGNDKSIKCEQNLGHDTMYWYKQDSKKFLKIMFSYNNKELIINETVPNRFSPKSPDKAHLNLHINSLELGDSAVYFCASKGMGAGNSPLHFGNGTRLTVT.

This clonotype turned up a few times. The V gene is TRBV9, the J gene TRBJ2-3, with 7 bases fitting TRBD1. After removal of 1 base from V and 2 bases from J, the junction contained 7 bases not matched to a gene. Looked up from germline, CDR1 is SGDLS and CDR2 is YYNGEE. The length of the CDR3 is 16 residues. This CDR3 reads CASSVRDRLPTDTQYF. The CDR3 DNA reads TGTGCCAGCAGCGTAAGGGACAGACTGCCCACAGATACGCAGTATTTT.

For this clonotype: This may stem from a read error, because a much larger clone lies one nucleotide away. V gene TRBV12-3 or TRBV12-4 combines with J gene TRBJ2-3; TRBD2 matches at 10 bases. CDR3 length equals 15 residues. The CDR3 is CASRPTSGATDAQYF. DNA for the CDR3: TGTGCCAGCAGACCTACTAGCGGGGCCACAGATGCGCAGTATTTT.